The clone carrying this TCR beta chain has just a few counts. Documented time point: sample taken at primary tumor resection. Whole RNA came from tumor, nontumor lung or frozen PBMC and was sequenced without being sorted. TCRdb reprocessed the 5' RACE reads via MiXCR and lists one record per CDR3 protein. The data show tens of thousands of distinct CDR3 sequences, with approximately 18% seen just once and roughly 6% held by the top ten. V lost 4 bases to trimming and J lost 5 bases, with 17 bases between them. This CDR3 region has 15 residues. CDR1 is SEHNR and CDR2 is FQNEAQ in the germline V gene (reference sequence). This entry comes from a study of spatial heterogeneity in lung cancer.

The rearrangement uses TRBV7-9 and TRBJ2-5; D may match TRBD1 or TRBD2 (7 bases each). The receptor was isolated from a male donor with early-stage non-small cell lung cancer. Sequencing was performed on PBMCs, taken at surgery. The CDR3 nucleotides read TGTGCCAGCAGCTCCAGGGGGGGTAAAGAGGAGACCCAGTACTTC. The encoded protein is CASSSRGGKEETQYF.